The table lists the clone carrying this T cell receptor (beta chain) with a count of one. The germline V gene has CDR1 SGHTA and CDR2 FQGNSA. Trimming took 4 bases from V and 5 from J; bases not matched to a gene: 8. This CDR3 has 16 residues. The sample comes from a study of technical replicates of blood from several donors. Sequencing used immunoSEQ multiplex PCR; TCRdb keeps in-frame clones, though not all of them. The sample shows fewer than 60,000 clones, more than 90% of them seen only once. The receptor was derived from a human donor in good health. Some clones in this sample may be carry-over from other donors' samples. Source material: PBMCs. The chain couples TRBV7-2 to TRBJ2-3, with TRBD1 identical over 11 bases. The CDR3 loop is CASSSVPGQGGDTQYF. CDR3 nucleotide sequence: TGTGCCAGCAGCTCTGTCCCGGGACAGGGGGGAGATACGCAGTATTTT.